This T cell receptor (beta chain) was obtained from a study of Graves' ophthalmopathy and Graves' hyperthyroidism. This clonotype has only a few counts. TCR beta CDR3 amplification used RNA transcripts. The library came from an HTBI-primed first-round RT-PCR and a second-round multiplex PCR. TCRdb re-analysed the multiplex PCR reads in MiXCR, keeping a single row per CDR3 protein. The top ten hold around 10% of the sample, which has 1 million to 1.3 million distinct CDR3 sequences, 36% seen once. The CDR3 spans 16 residues. V was clipped by 4 bases and J by 8 bases, with 21 bases between them. The origin of this receptor is an adult man with Graves' hyperthyroidism. J is TRBJ1-5 and V is TRBV12-3 or TRBV12-4, with D possibly matching TRBD1 (6 bases). Input material: peripheral blood or thyroid tissue (not recorded which). The CDR3 nucleotides read TGTGCCAGCAGTTCTCGGGGGGCGTCGTTTCTGGAGCCCCAGCATTTT. Residues: CASSSRGASFLEPQHF.